The 10 T cell receptor beta chains below come from one sample, sequenced in a study of response to subunit inactivated influenza vaccine. TCRdb ran MiXCR on the RT-PCR reads and lists one entry per CDR3 protein. The table has under 200,000 distinct CDR3 sequences, approximately 10% seen once. This material consisted of non-naive T cells sorted from PBMCs, taken more than 35 days after vaccination. All receptors derive from a man aged 50-59 years who received an inactivated influenza vaccine.

There are a few counts of this clonotype. The chain uses TRBV30 and TRBJ2-2, with D uncertain. The germline V and J ends were trimmed by 2 bases and 5 bases, with 9 bases remaining between them. This CDR3 is built from 13 residues. Germline CDR1 and CDR2: GTSNPN and SVGIG (reference sequence). CDR3 bases: TGTGCCTGGAGTACGACCGGAACCGGGGAGCTGTTTTTT. Translated: CAWSTTGTGELFF.

This clonotype occurred many times. J is TRBJ2-1 and V is TRBV18; 9 nucleotides line up with TRBD1. Germline V gene data show CDR1 as KGHSH and CDR2 as LQKENI. There are 16 residues in the CDR3. V lost 3 bases, J lost 7 bases, and 10 bases stayed unmatched. Written as DNA, the CDR3 is TGTGCCAGCTCACCCTTCGGACAGGGGCTGGTGAATGAGCAGTTCTTC. The encoded protein is CASSPFGQGLVNEQFF. Based on the CDR3 plus reference TRBV18 and TRBJ2-1, the full variable domain is NAGVMQNPRHLVRRRGQEARLRCSPMKGHSHVYWYRQLPEEGLKFMVYLQKENIIDESGMPKERFSAEFPKEGPSILRIQQVVRGDSAAYFCASSPFGQGLVNEQFFGPGTRLTVL.

This clonotype was seen a handful of times. The J gene is TRBJ1-4, the V gene TRBV6-1; 7 positions match TRBD1. Germline-derived CDR1 and CDR2 are MNHNS and SASEGT. This CDR3 has 13 amino acids. V dropped 0 bases and J dropped 11; count of bases not matched to a gene: 3. The CDR3 loop reads CASSEAEGQKLFF. The CDR3 DNA follows: TGTGCCAGCAGTGAAGCGGAGGGACAGAAACTGTTTTTT.

Comment on this clonotype: A much more abundant neighbour one base away suggests this may be a read error. The genes are TRBV6-1 and TRBJ2-5, with TRBD2 matching 11 bases. The CDR3 loop spans 14 amino acids. CDR1 is MNHNS and CDR2 is SASEGT in the germline V gene. With 6 bases clipped from V and 5 bases from J, the junction kept 5 bases outside the gene matches. CDR3 sequence reads: CASRRLAGFETQYF. The DNA of the CDR3 is TGTGCCAGCAGGCGACTAGCGGGATTTGAGACCCAGTACTTC.

This clonotype was seen only a few times. This sequence joins TRBV6-2 or TRBV6-3 and TRBJ2-2; D possibly corresponds to TRBD1 (6 bases). The V and J ends lost 3 bases and 2 bases respectively, with 13 bases between them. CDR3 length: 16 amino acids. CDR1 is MNHEY and CDR2 is SVGEGT in the germline V gene. The CDR3 spells CASSYWGPHNTGELFF. The DNA of the CDR3 is TGTGCCAGCAGTTATTGGGGGCCCCACAACACCGGGGAGCTGTTTTTT.

This clonotype was picked up a small number of times. The V call is TRBV24-1, the J call TRBJ2-5; the D gene is possibly TRBD2 (5 bases). This CDR3 is built from 15 residues. CDR1 is KGHDR and CDR2 is SFDVKD in the germline V gene. Trimming removed 4 bases at V and 1 base at J, with 12 bases between. CDR3 in DNA: TGTGCCACCAGTGACCCCGGCGGGCGCCAAGAGACCCAGTACTTC. It is translated as CATSDPGGRQETQYF.

This chain connects TRBV11-2 to TRBJ1-1, with TRBD1 as a possible D gene (6 bases). The CDR3 has 15 residues. Germline CDR1 reads SGHAT; CDR2 reads FQNNGV. V gave up 1 base and J gave up 6 bases, with 15 bases separating them. The CDR3 DNA reads as TGTGCCAGCAGCTTAGGGCCAGGGGCACAAGCTGAAGCTTTCTTT. Translated: CASSLGPGAQAEAFF.

This clonotype was counted ten times or more. The V call is TRBV5-1, the J call TRBJ2-7, with 7 bases aligning to TRBD2. Unmatched junction bases numbered 8, after V lost 8 bases and J lost 3 bases. Germline CDR1 is SGHRS and CDR2 is YFSETQ. The length of the CDR3 is 13 residues. CDR3 DNA: TGCGCCAGTCGACTAGCCCCTAACTACGAGCAGTACTTC. Amino acid sequence: CASRLAPNYEQYF.

The chain couples TRBV5-1 to TRBJ1-2; TRBD1 agrees at 7 bases. The germline V gene has CDR1 SGHRS and CDR2 YFSETQ. V lost 0 bases and J lost 2; bases outside the gene matches: 1. The CDR3 contains 14 residues. CDR3 loop: CASSLATGNYGYTF. In DNA form, the CDR3 reads TGCGCCAGCAGCTTGGCGACAGGGAACTATGGCTACACCTTC.

This clonotype was seen a handful of times. This rearrangement joins TRBV28 to TRBJ2-4, with 9 nucleotides matching TRBD1. V lost 2 bases, J lost 3 bases, and 14 bases stayed unmatched. CDR3 length equals 19 residues. Germline V CDR1 and CDR2: MDHEN, SYDVKM. The CDR3: CASSLGYRGLGSGKNIQYF. CDR3 in DNA: TGTGCCAGCAGTTTAGGATACAGGGGGCTAGGTAGCGGCAAAAACATTCAGTACTTC.